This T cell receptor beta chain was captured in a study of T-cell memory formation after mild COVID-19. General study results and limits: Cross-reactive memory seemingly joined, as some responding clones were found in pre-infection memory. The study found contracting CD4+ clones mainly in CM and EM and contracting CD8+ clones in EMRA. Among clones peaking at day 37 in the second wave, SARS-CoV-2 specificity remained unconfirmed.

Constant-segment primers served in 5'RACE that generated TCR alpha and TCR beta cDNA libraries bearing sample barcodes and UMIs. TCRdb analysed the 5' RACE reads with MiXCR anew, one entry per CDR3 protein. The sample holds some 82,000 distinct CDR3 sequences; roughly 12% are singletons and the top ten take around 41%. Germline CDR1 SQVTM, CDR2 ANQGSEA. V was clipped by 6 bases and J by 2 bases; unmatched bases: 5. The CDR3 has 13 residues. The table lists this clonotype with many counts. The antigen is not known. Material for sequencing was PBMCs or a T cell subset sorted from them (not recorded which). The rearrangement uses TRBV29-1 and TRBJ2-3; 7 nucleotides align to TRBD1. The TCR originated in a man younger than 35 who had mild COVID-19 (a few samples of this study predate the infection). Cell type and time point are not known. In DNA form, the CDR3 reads TGCAGCGTAGGACAGGTCTACACAGATACGCAGTATTTT. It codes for CSVGQVYTDTQYF.